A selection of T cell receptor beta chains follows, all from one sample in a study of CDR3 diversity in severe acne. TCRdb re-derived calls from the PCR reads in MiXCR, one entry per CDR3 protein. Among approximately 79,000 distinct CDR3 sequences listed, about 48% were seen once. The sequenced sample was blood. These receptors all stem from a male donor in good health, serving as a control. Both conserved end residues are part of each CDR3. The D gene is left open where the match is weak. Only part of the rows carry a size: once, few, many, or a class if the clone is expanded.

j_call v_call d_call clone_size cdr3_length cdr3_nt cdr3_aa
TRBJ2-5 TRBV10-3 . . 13 TGTGCCAGCAGTAGCCAGGGGACTGCGTCCCAGTACTTC CASSSQGTASQYF
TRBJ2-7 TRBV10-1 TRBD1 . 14 TGCGCCAGCAGTTCGGGACAGAGTATCTACGAGCAGTACTTC CASSSGQSIYEQYF
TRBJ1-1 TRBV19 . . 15 TGTGCCAGTAGCCGAGACCCTCCAGAGAGCACTGAAGCTTTCTTT CASSRDPPESTEAFF
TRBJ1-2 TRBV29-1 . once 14 TGCAGCGTTGGGGGGGGGGACCCCGCTTATGGCTACACCTTC CSVGGGDPAYGYTF
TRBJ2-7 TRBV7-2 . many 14 TGTGCCAGCAGCCGCGGGGGCCACTCCTACGAGCAGTACTTC CASSRGGHSYEQYF
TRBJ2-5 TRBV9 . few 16 TGTGCCAGCAGCGTAGCGGGGACACTAACCGGGGAGACCCAGTACTTC CASSVAGTLTGETQYF
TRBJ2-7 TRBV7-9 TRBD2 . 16 TGCGCCAGCAGCCAAGAATGGGAGCGGGAGCGGGCCGAGCAGTACTTC CASSQEWERERAEQYF
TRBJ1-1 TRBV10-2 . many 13 TGCGCCAGCAGTGAGGGAGGGAACACTGAAGCTTTCTTT CASSEGGNTEAFF
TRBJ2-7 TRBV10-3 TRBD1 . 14 TGTGCCATCAGTGAAGGGACAGGGGGCTACGAGCAGTACTTC CAISEGTGGYEQYF
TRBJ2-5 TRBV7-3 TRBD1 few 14 TGTGCCAGCAGCTCGCAGGGGGCGCAAGAGACCCAGTACTTC CASSSQGAQETQYF
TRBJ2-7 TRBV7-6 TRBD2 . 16 TGTGCCAGCAGCCCATGGACTAGCGGGAGTCCCTACGAGCAGTACTTC CASSPWTSGSPYEQYF
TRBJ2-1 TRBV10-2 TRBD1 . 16 TGCGCCAGCAGTGAGAGTGGACAGGGGTCCTACAATGAGCAGTTCTTC CASSESGQGSYNEQFF
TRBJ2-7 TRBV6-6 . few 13 TGTGCCAGCAGTTATGTGGATGGTCGTGAGCAGTACTTC CASSYVDGREQYF